Below are 23 T cell receptor beta chains sequenced from a single sample in a study of CD8 T cells in ankylosing spondylitis. The study, taken as a whole, reports: What seemed typical of ankylosing spondylitis blood was a TCR beta motif built from several highly homologous variants.

These receptors are not linked to any known antigen. MiXCR, run by TCRdb on the 5' RACE reads, gives a single entry per CDR3 protein. The sample consists of 200,000 to 250,000 distinct CDR3 sequences, approximately 7.4% of them appearing once. Source material: blood, either unsorted or a sorted T cell fraction (not recorded which). These TCRs come from a male donor with ankylosing spondylitis.

At least ten counts were recorded for this clonotype. V is TRBV7-9 and J is TRBJ1-4, with unresolved D. The germline V and J ends were trimmed by 2 bases and 8 bases, with 3 bases remaining between them. Germline CDR1 reads SEHNR; CDR2 reads FQNEAQ (reference sequence). The CDR3 loop spans 11 amino acids. The DNA for the CDR3 is TGTGCCAGCAGCTTACGGGAAAAACTGTTTTTT. Amino acids: CASSLREKLFF.

This clonotype appeared many times. V is TRBV7-6 and J is TRBJ1-2; possibly TRBD1 for D (5 bases). The germline gives CDR1 SGHVS, CDR2 FNYEAQ. V was clipped by 5 bases and J by 4 bases, with 11 bases between them. The CDR3 totals 13 residues. The CDR3 nucleotides read TGTGCCAGCAGCCGTGACAGCTTCTATGGCTACACCTTC. Protein sequence: CASSRDSFYGYTF.

The table lists this clonotype with many counts. V usage is TRBV9 and J usage is TRBJ1-2; D perhaps matches TRBD1 (5 bases). The CDR3 has 14 amino acids. Germline loops: CDR1 SGDLS, CDR2 YYNGEE. The V and J ends lost 3 bases and 4 bases respectively, with 13 bases between them. The CDR3 DNA sequence: TGTGCCAGCAGCGCCCAGGGCGGGATCTATGGCTACACCTTC. It is translated as CASSAQGGIYGYTF.

The chain recombines TRBV5-5 with TRBJ2-5, with D possibly TRBD2 on 6 matching bases. The CDR3 has 14 amino acids. The ends were cut back, 4 bases at V and 1 base at J, with 11 bases in the middle. Germline lookup yields CDR1 SGHKS and CDR2 YYEKEE (reference sequence). The CDR3 nucleotides read TGTGCCAGCAGCATGACTAGGACCCAAGAGACCCAGTACTTC. Amino acid sequence: CASSMTRTQETQYF.

This clonotype was detected ten times or more. This sequence joins TRBV27 and TRBJ1-5, with 7 bases fitting TRBD1. The CDR3 length is 15 residues. Per the germline V gene, CDR1 is MNHEY and CDR2 is SMNVEV (reference sequence). V gave up 8 bases and J gave up 0 bases; unmatched junction bases: 7. The CDR3 here is CASRQGVHSNQPQHF. CDR3 coding DNA: TGTGCCAGCCGGCAGGGGGTTCATAGCAATCAGCCCCAGCATTTT.

The chain links TRBV11-1 to TRBJ2-3, with TRBD2 matching over 12 bases. Germline trimming cut 5 bases from V and 0 bases from J; bases unmatched to any gene: 3. CDR1 is SGHAT and CDR2 is FQDESV in the germline V gene (reference sequence). This CDR3 comprises 16 residues. The CDR3 loop is CASSTSGGPSTDTQYF. The CDR3 DNA reads as TGTGCCAGCAGCACTAGCGGGGGGCCTAGCACAGATACGCAGTATTTT.

This clonotype was seen a few times. This chain links TRBV13 with TRBJ2-5; 15 positions match TRBD2. Germline V gives CDR1 PRHDT, CDR2 FYEKMQ (reference sequence). This CDR3 has 16 residues. Germline trimming cut 5 bases from V and 6 bases from J; bases unmatched to any gene: 7. CDR3 amino acids: CASSLRTSGRVKTQYF. The CDR3 bases are TGTGCCAGCAGCCTGCGGACTAGCGGGAGGGTGAAGACCCAGTACTTC.

The chain is built from TRBV20-1 and TRBJ2-3; D ambiguous. CDR1 and CDR2 (germline): DFQATT, SNEGSKA (reference sequence). The length of the CDR3 is 14 residues. The ends were cut back, 3 bases at V and 1 base at J, with 11 bases in the middle. CDR3 in DNA: TGCAGTGCTAGGAGCGAAGCTGGCACAGATACGCAGTATTTT. Protein: CSARSEAGTDTQYF.

The chain uses TRBV27 and TRBJ2-3; no clear D. With 6 bases removed from V and 2 bases from J, the gap between germline ends came to 12 bases. Germline CDR1 MNHEY, CDR2 SMNVEV (reference sequence). CDR3 length: 14 amino acids. For the CDR3, the DNA is TGTGCCAGCAGGTTCGGTAGCCTCACAGATACGCAGTATTTT. Its translation: CASRFGSLTDTQYF.

The chain recombines TRBV7-8 with TRBJ2-7; D is ambiguous. Germline V gene sequence: CDR1 SGHVS, CDR2 FQNEAQ. Trimming removed 5 bases from V and 2 bases from J, with 16 bases in between. This CDR3 has 15 residues. The CDR3 here is CASSPRMLGPYEQYF. The CDR3 coding sequence is TGTGCCAGCAGCCCTAGGATGCTTGGGCCCTACGAGCAGTACTTC.

This clonotype was picked up many times. The V gene is TRBV27, the J gene TRBJ2-6; D is unclear. The V gene's germline CDR1 is MNHEY and CDR2 SMNVEV (reference sequence). The CDR3 is made up of 14 amino acids. The ends were cut back, 5 bases at V and 0 bases at J, with 5 bases in the middle. CDR3 DNA: TGTGCCAGCAGTCCCTTCTCTGGGGCCAACGTCCTGACTTTC. Its protein product is CASSPFSGANVLTF.

The CDR3 DNA is TGTGCCAGCAGCTCATCCCCCACAGGGAACACTGAAGCTTTCTTT. Its protein product is CASSSSPTGNTEAFF. The chain employs TRBV11-2 and TRBJ1-1; TRBD1 might be the D (5 bases). Germline-derived CDR1 and CDR2 are SGHAT and FQNNGV. V lost 4 bases, J lost 1 base, and 13 bases lay in between. This CDR3 is built from 15 residues.

This clonotype was seen a handful of times. The chain recombines TRBV11-2 with TRBJ2-5; 8 bases align to TRBD2. J gave up 5 bases and V 5 bases, and 10 bases lay outside the gene matches. This CDR3 contains 15 residues. Germline V lookup: CDR1 SGHAT, CDR2 FQNNGV. The CDR3 loop reads CASSTRTSWSETQYF. The CDR3 nucleotides read TGTGCCAGCAGCACCCGGACTAGCTGGTCGGAGACCCAGTACTTC.

This clonotype was picked up many times. The chain couples TRBV7-2 to TRBJ1-1; 9 nucleotides line up with TRBD1. Germline CDR1 is SGHTA and CDR2 is FQGNSA. V was clipped by 0 bases and J by 2 bases; unmatched bases: 10. The CDR3 covers 18 residues. The CDR3 DNA sequence: TGTGCCAGCAGCTTAGCTAGGCAAGCTACAGGGGGCAACACTGAAGCTTTCTTT. Its protein product is CASSLARQATGGNTEAFF.

The table lists this clonotype with many counts. The J gene is TRBJ2-7, the V gene TRBV27; possibly TRBD2 for D (5 bases). Germline CDR1 and CDR2: MNHEY and SMNVEV (reference sequence). This CDR3 region has 14 residues. V was shortened by 7 bases and J by 4 bases, with 17 bases between the two germline ends. Here the CDR3 DNA reads TGTGCCAGCAATTACCGGGGTCCCCAGTACGAGCAGTACTTC. Its protein is CASNYRGPQYEQYF.

This clonotype turned up a few times. The chain employs TRBV6-5 and TRBJ1-2; D gene unclear. This CDR3 has 16 residues. V was pared by 2 bases and J by 3 bases, with 16 bases between. Germline V gives CDR1 MNHEY, CDR2 SVGAGI. Here the CDR3 reads CASSYRVPSVDYGYTF. The CDR3 coding sequence is TGTGCCAGCAGTTACAGGGTACCGAGTGTGGACTATGGCTACACCTTC.

This clonotype was found many times. J is TRBJ1-1 and V is TRBV12-3 or TRBV12-4; D not resolved. Trimming took 7 bases from V and 7 from J, leaving 13 bases between them. The CDR3 sequence is 12 residues long. This CDR3 is CASKGTHFEAFF. The CDR3 bases are TGTGCCAGCAAAGGCACGCATTTTGAAGCTTTCTTT.

This clonotype was seen a few times. The V and J genes are TRBV15 and TRBJ2-1, with 11 bases matching TRBD1. After removal of 3 bases from V and 3 bases from J, the junction contained 7 bases not matched to a gene. The length of the CDR3 is 17 residues. Germline CDR1 and CDR2: LNHNV and YYDKDF (reference sequence). CDR3 sequence reads: CATSSYSGTGGYNEQFF. The DNA of the CDR3 is TGTGCCACCAGCAGTTATTCCGGGACAGGGGGCTACAATGAGCAGTTCTTC. Supplemented by reference TRBV15 and TRBJ2-1, the full variable domain reads DAMVIQNPRYQVTQFGKPVTLSCSQTLNHNVMYWYQQKSSQAPKLLFHYYDKDFNNEADTPDNFQSRRPNTSFCFLDIRSPGLGDTAMYLCATSSYSGTGGYNEQFFGPGTRLTVL.

This clonotype was seen ten or more times. The CDR3 DNA is TGTGCCAGCAGCTTAGCCCCAGAAAGCTCCTACGAGCAGTACTTC. Protein: CASSLAPESSYEQYF. This chain joins TRBV7-2 and TRBJ2-7; D unresolved. Trimming left V 0 bases short and J 0 bases short, with 9 bases between. The CDR3 length is 15 residues. Looked up from germline, CDR1 is SGHTA and CDR2 is FQGNSA.

This clonotype was observed many times. The chain uses TRBV7-6 and TRBJ2-7, with TRBD1 matching over 8 bases. Germline CDR1 and CDR2: SGHVS and FNYEAQ. V was pared by 4 bases and J by 0 bases, with 5 bases of the junction left unmatched. The CDR3 is made up of 15 amino acids. The CDR3 bases are TGTGCCAGCAGCTCAGGGACAGGCTACTCCTACGAGCAGTACTTC. Translating gives CASSSGTGYSYEQYF.

The chain couples TRBV19 to TRBJ1-2, with 7 bases matching TRBD1. The germline V gene has CDR1 LNHDA and CDR2 SQIVND (reference sequence). The V gene end was trimmed by 3 bases and the J gene end by 0 bases; junction bases not matched to a gene: 4. The CDR3 totals 15 residues. The CDR3 loop is CASSIRDSANYGYTF. The CDR3 DNA follows: TGTGCCAGTAGTATTCGGGACAGCGCTAACTATGGCTACACCTTC.

This clonotype was found many times. The J gene is TRBJ2-2, the V gene TRBV6-5, with D perhaps matching TRBD2 (6 bases). Germline lookup yields CDR1 MNHEY and CDR2 SVGAGI. Trimming shortened V by 0 bases and J by 7 bases, and 21 bases separated the two germline ends. The CDR3 runs 18 residues. This CDR3 is CASSYSTRGGASGGELFF. The CDR3 DNA reads as TGTGCCAGCAGTTACTCGACTCGAGGAGGGGCAAGTGGCGGGGAGCTGTTTTTT.

This clonotype has at least ten counts. This chain links TRBV6-2 or TRBV6-3 with TRBJ2-3; a possible D gene is TRBD2 (5 bases). In germline, CDR1 is MNHEY, CDR2 SVGEGT. This CDR3 is built from 17 residues. V shed 0 bases and J shed 2 bases, with 15 bases lying between them. The CDR3: CASSYSGQTTYTDTQYF. The DNA for the CDR3 is TGTGCCAGCAGTTACTCTGGCCAGACTACTTACACAGATACGCAGTATTTT.